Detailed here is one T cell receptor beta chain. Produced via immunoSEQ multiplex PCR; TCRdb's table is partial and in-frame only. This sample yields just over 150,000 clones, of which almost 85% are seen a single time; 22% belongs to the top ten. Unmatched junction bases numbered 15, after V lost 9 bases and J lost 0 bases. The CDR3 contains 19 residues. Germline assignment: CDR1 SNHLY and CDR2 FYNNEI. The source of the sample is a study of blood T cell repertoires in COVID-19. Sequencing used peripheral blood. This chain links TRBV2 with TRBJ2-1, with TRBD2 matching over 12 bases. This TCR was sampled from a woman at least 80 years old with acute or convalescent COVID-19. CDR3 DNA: TGTGCCAGTTCCTCCCCGGGACTAGCGGGCGTCAGCTCCTACAATGAGCAGTTCTTC. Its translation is CASSSPGLAGVSSYNEQFF. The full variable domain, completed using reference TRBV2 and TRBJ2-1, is EPEVTQTPSHQVTQMGQEVILRCVPISNHLYFYWYRQILGQKVEFLVSFYNNEISEKSEIFDDQFSVERPDGSNFTLKIRSTKLEDSAMYFCASSSPGLAGVSSYNEQFFGPGTRLTVL.